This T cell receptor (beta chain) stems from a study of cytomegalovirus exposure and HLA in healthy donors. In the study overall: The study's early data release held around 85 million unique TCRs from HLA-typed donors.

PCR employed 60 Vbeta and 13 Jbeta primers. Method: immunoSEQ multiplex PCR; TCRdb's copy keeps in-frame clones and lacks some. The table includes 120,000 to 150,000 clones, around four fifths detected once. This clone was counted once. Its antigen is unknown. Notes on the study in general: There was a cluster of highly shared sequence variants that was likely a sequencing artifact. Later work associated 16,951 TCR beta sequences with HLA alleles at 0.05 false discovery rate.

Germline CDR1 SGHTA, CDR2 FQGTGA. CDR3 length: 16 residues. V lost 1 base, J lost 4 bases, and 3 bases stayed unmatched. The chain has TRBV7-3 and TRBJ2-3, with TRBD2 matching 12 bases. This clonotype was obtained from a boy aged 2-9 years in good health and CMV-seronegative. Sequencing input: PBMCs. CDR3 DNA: TGTGCCAGCAGCTTAATGCCTAGCGGGGGGGCAGATACGCAGTATTTT. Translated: CASSLMPSGGADTQYF.